This is a list of T cell receptor beta chains from one sample in a study of beta chain features in type 1 diabetes. Profiling relied on immunoSEQ multiplex PCR, and the TCRdb table lists in-frame clones only, not all of them. This repertoire shows more than 150,000 clones, 7% to 10% found once; its top ten account for around 2.5%. The sample comprised central memory CD4+ T cells from blood. These receptors all come from a woman between 18 and 29 years old in good health. The CDR3 runs from the conserved cysteine through the conserved F or W. Fields, in order: J gene, D gene, clone size, V gene, CDR3 DNA, CDR3 protein. A D gene is named only where the DNA matches it firmly. The size of a clone is reported for some rows only, either as once, few or many, or as a class for expanded clones.

J gene: TRBJ1-4
D gene: -
clone size: -
V gene: TRBV19
CDR3 DNA: TGTGCCAGTAGCCAAAGCGTTATTGCGGAAGAAAAACTGTTTTTT
CDR3 protein: CASSQSVIAEEKLFF

J gene: TRBJ1-1
D gene: -
clone size: -
V gene: TRBV11-2
CDR3 DNA: TGTGCCAGCAGCCTGCAGTACACTGAAGCTTTCTTT
CDR3 protein: CASSLQYTEAFF

J gene: TRBJ1-1
D gene: -
clone size: -
V gene: TRBV18
CDR3 DNA: TGTGCCAGCTCACCAGGAGGTGGTGAAGCTTTCTTT
CDR3 protein: CASSPGGGEAFF

J gene: TRBJ1-5
D gene: TRBD1
clone size: -
V gene: TRBV7-3
CDR3 DNA: TGTGCCAGCAGCTTAGAAGGGGGCCAGCCCCAGCATTTT
CDR3 protein: CASSLEGGQPQHF

J gene: TRBJ1-1
D gene: -
clone size: -
V gene: TRBV6-6
CDR3 DNA: TGTGCCAGCAGTTACTCGGGGAGCTCCCTGACTGAAGCTTTCTTT
CDR3 protein: CASSYSGSSLTEAFF

J gene: TRBJ1-2
D gene: -
clone size: few
V gene: TRBV7-2
CDR3 DNA: TGTGCCAGCAGTCAAACCCGGGGAAATAACTATGGCTACACCTTC
CDR3 protein: CASSQTRGNNYGYTF

J gene: TRBJ2-5
D gene: TRBD1
clone size: -
V gene: TRBV5-1
CDR3 DNA: TGCGCCAGCAGTCGAGGGGGCGAGACCCAGTACTTC
CDR3 protein: CASSRGGETQYF

J gene: TRBJ2-7
D gene: TRBD1
clone size: few
V gene: TRBV9
CDR3 DNA: TGTGCCAGCAGCGTAGGGGCCGGGACAGGGTCCTACGAGCAGTACTTC
CDR3 protein: CASSVGAGTGSYEQYF

J gene: TRBJ1-2
D gene: -
clone size: -
V gene: TRBV5-1
CDR3 DNA: TGCGCCAGCAGCACGGGTCTACATGGCTACACCTTC
CDR3 protein: CASSTGLHGYTF

J gene: TRBJ2-7
D gene: TRBD1
clone size: few
V gene: TRBV7-2
CDR3 DNA: TGTGCCAGCAGCTCACTGGACAGGGTCCACGAGCAGTACTTC
CDR3 protein: CASSSLDRVHEQYF

J gene: TRBJ2-7
D gene: TRBD1
clone size: -
V gene: TRBV7-2
CDR3 DNA: TGTGCCAGCAGCCCAGGACAGGGCCGCTCCTACGAGCAGTACTTC
CDR3 protein: CASSPGQGRSYEQYF

J gene: TRBJ2-7
D gene: TRBD1
clone size: -
V gene: TRBV30
CDR3 DNA: TGTGCCTGGAGCCCAGGACAGGGGGCGAACGAGCAGTACTTC
CDR3 protein: CAWSPGQGANEQYF

J gene: TRBJ2-6
D gene: -
clone size: -
V gene: TRBV7-3
CDR3 DNA: TGTGCCAGCAGCTCCTACGGGGGTGGGGCCAACGTCCTGACTTTC
CDR3 protein: CASSSYGGGANVLTF

J gene: TRBJ1-4
D gene: -
clone size: few
V gene: TRBV30
CDR3 DNA: TGTGCCTGGAAAAGAGGGCCGGCTAATGAAAAACTGTTTTTT
CDR3 protein: CAWKRGPANEKLFF

J gene: TRBJ2-7
D gene: TRBD1
clone size: few
V gene: TRBV27
CDR3 DNA: TGTGCCAGCAGTTTAAGGGGCCCGGGACAGAGCTCCTACGAGCAGTACTTC
CDR3 protein: CASSLRGPGQSSYEQYF

J gene: TRBJ2-7
D gene: -
clone size: -
V gene: TRBV14
CDR3 DNA: TGTGCCAGCAGCCACTTAGCGTCCCCCTACGAGCAGTACTTC
CDR3 protein: CASSHLASPYEQYF

J gene: TRBJ2-7
D gene: -
clone size: few
V gene: TRBV7-3
CDR3 DNA: TGTGCCAGCAGCTCCTCCTTAGAGAGCTACGAGCAGTACTTC
CDR3 protein: CASSSSLESYEQYF

J gene: TRBJ2-3
D gene: TRBD1
clone size: few
V gene: TRBV19
CDR3 DNA: TGTGCCAGTAGTACACAGGGGGCTTGGGATACGCAGTATTTT
CDR3 protein: CASSTQGAWDTQYF

J gene: TRBJ2-7
D gene: -
clone size: -
V gene: TRBV5-6
CDR3 DNA: TGTGCCAGCAGCTTGCCAGGACAGACCTCCTACGAGCAGTACTTC
CDR3 protein: CASSLPGQTSYEQYF

J gene: TRBJ1-1
D gene: -
clone size: -
V gene: TRBV7-6
CDR3 DNA: TGTGCCAGCAGCTTTAAGCCGAACACTGAAGCTTTCTTT
CDR3 protein: CASSFKPNTEAFF

J gene: TRBJ1-2
D gene: -
clone size: many
V gene: TRBV7-2
CDR3 DNA: TGTGCCAGCAGCTTCCAATCCGGACAGAGGGGCGGCTACACCTTC
CDR3 protein: CASSFQSGQRGGYTF

J gene: TRBJ2-3
D gene: -
clone size: few
V gene: TRBV28
CDR3 DNA: TGTGCCAGCAGTGAGGGGACTGGCACAGATACGCAGTATTTT
CDR3 protein: CASSEGTGTDTQYF

J gene: TRBJ2-1
D gene: TRBD1
clone size: few
V gene: TRBV19
CDR3 DNA: TGTGCCAGTAGTCCCGATCGACAGGGATCCTACAATGAGCAGTTCTTC
CDR3 protein: CASSPDRQGSYNEQFF

J gene: TRBJ2-1
D gene: TRBD2
clone size: -
V gene: TRBV2
CDR3 DNA: TGTGCCAGCAGTGAGCCCGCGGGGGGCAGGGGGTTCTTC
CDR3 protein: CASSEPAGGRGFF

J gene: TRBJ2-3
D gene: TRBD2
clone size: -
V gene: TRBV30
CDR3 DNA: TGTGCCTGGAGTGGAAGCGGGCGGGGGACAGATACGCAGTATTTT
CDR3 protein: CAWSGSGRGTDTQYF

J gene: TRBJ2-3
D gene: TRBD2
clone size: -
V gene: TRBV5-5
CDR3 DNA: TGTGCCAGCAGCCTGAGACTAGCGGGAAGCGCAGATACGCAGTATTTT
CDR3 protein: CASSLRLAGSADTQYF

J gene: TRBJ2-3
D gene: TRBD1
clone size: few
V gene: TRBV6-5
CDR3 DNA: TGTGCCAGCGGGGGACAGGGCGCAGATACGCAGTATTTT
CDR3 protein: CASGGQGADTQYF

J gene: TRBJ1-2
D gene: TRBD1
clone size: many
V gene: TRBV25-1
CDR3 DNA: TGTGCCAGCAGTGAATCAGGGGGGAATGGCTACACCTTC
CDR3 protein: CASSESGGNGYTF

J gene: TRBJ1-1
D gene: TRBD1
clone size: -
V gene: TRBV7-9
CDR3 DNA: TGTGCCACAACCACAGGGGCCGCCCCCACTGAAGCTTTCTTT
CDR3 protein: CATTTGAAPTEAFF

J gene: TRBJ1-2
D gene: -
clone size: -
V gene: TRBV6-5
CDR3 DNA: TGTGCCAGCAGTTACTCAGCGGGGGCAGACTATGGCTACACCTTC
CDR3 protein: CASSYSAGADYGYTF

J gene: TRBJ2-2
D gene: -
clone size: many
V gene: TRBV25-1
CDR3 DNA: TGTGCCAGCAGTGAGGAGGGGAGAGGGAACACCGGGGAGCTGTTTTTT
CDR3 protein: CASSEEGRGNTGELFF

J gene: TRBJ1-5
D gene: TRBD1
clone size: few
V gene: TRBV9
CDR3 DNA: TGTGCCAGCAGCGTATCCGGGACAGTCAATCAGCCCCAGCATTTT
CDR3 protein: CASSVSGTVNQPQHF

J gene: TRBJ2-6
D gene: -
clone size: -
V gene: TRBV4-1
CDR3 DNA: TGCGCCAGCAGTCAAAGGGGGGGCCTCTCTGGGGCCAACGTCCTGACTTTC
CDR3 protein: CASSQRGGLSGANVLTF

J gene: TRBJ2-2
D gene: TRBD2
clone size: -
V gene: TRBV9
CDR3 DNA: TGTGCCAGCAGCCATGTTCGGGGGGGGCTGGGCACCGGGGAGCTGTTTTTT
CDR3 protein: CASSHVRGGLGTGELFF

J gene: TRBJ2-1
D gene: TRBD1
clone size: -
V gene: TRBV5-1
CDR3 DNA: TGCGCCAGCAGCTTACAGGGGGCAGATGGCCACGATGAGCAGTTCTTC
CDR3 protein: CASSLQGADGHDEQFF

J gene: TRBJ1-1
D gene: TRBD1
clone size: -
V gene: TRBV7-2
CDR3 DNA: TGTGCCAGCAGCCTACAGGGGGCGGAGGGCACTGAAGCTTTCTTT
CDR3 protein: CASSLQGAEGTEAFF

J gene: TRBJ1-6
D gene: -
clone size: -
V gene: TRBV30
CDR3 DNA: TGTGCCTGGAGTTCCAGTTATAATTCACCCCTCCACTTT
CDR3 protein: CAWSSSYNSPLHF

J gene: TRBJ1-6
D gene: -
clone size: -
V gene: TRBV5-4
CDR3 DNA: TGTGCCAGCAGCTTGGAAGCTTATAATTCACCCCTCCACTTT
CDR3 protein: CASSLEAYNSPLHF

J gene: TRBJ2-2
D gene: -
clone size: few
V gene: TRBV9
CDR3 DNA: TGTGCCAGCAGCCGAGGCGAATTTACCGGGGAGCTGTTTTTT
CDR3 protein: CASSRGEFTGELFF

J gene: TRBJ2-3
D gene: -
clone size: few
V gene: TRBV7-8
CDR3 DNA: TGTGCCAGCAGCTTAGCAGAGGGACAAGATACGCAGTATTTT
CDR3 protein: CASSLAEGQDTQYF

J gene: TRBJ2-5
D gene: TRBD1
clone size: -
V gene: TRBV29-1
CDR3 DNA: TGCAGCTCCGTGGGACAGCCCGGGGAGACCCAGTACTTC
CDR3 protein: CSSVGQPGETQYF

J gene: TRBJ2-5
D gene: -
clone size: many
V gene: TRBV5-6
CDR3 DNA: TGTGCCAGCAGTCGCGAAGAGACCCAGTACTTC
CDR3 protein: CASSREETQYF

J gene: TRBJ2-3
D gene: -
clone size: -
V gene: TRBV21-1
CDR3 DNA: TGTGCCAGCAGCAAATCGAGACTACATACGCAGTATTTT
CDR3 protein: CASSKSRLHTQYF

J gene: TRBJ2-3
D gene: TRBD2
clone size: few
V gene: TRBV5-4
CDR3 DNA: TGTGCCTGCGGGCGGGAGGTTAGCACAGATACGCAGTATTTT
CDR3 protein: CACGREVSTDTQYF

J gene: TRBJ1-5
D gene: -
clone size: few
V gene: TRBV6-5
CDR3 DNA: TGTGCCAGCAGTTTCTCCGGGACAATCAGCAATCAGCCCCAGCATTTT
CDR3 protein: CASSFSGTISNQPQHF